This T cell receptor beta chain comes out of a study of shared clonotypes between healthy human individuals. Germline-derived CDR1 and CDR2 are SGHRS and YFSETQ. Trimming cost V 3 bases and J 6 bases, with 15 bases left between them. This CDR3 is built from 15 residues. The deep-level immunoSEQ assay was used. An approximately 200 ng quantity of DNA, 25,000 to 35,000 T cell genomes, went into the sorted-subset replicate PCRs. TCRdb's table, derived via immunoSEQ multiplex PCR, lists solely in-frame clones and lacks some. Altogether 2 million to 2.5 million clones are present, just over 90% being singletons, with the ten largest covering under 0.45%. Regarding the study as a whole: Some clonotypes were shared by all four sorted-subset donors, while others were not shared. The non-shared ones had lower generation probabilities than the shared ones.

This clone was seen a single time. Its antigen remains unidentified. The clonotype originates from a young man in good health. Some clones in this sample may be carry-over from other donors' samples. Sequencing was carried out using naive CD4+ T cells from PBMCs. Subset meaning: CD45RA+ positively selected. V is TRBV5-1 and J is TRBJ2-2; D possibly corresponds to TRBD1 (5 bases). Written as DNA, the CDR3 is TGCGCCAGCAGCTCGGCAGGGTCCATTGCCGGGGAGCTGTTTTTT. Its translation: CASSSAGSIAGELFF.